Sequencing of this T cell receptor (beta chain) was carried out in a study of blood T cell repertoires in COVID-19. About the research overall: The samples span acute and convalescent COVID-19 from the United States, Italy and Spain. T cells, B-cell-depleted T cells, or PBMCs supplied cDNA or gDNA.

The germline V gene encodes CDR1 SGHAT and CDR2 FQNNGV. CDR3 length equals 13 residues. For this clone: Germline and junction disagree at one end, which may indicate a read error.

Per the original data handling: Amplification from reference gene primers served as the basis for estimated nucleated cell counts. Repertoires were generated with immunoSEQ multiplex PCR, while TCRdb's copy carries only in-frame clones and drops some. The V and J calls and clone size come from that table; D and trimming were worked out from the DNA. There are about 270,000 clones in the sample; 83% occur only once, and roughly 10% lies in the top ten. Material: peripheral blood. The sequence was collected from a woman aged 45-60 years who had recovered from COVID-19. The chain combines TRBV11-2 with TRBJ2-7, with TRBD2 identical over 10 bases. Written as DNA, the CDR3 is TGTGCCAGCAGATTAGCGGGGGGCGACGAGCAGTACTTC. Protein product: CASRLAGGDEQYF. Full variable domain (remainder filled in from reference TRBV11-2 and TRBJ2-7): EAGVAQSPRYKIIEKRQSVAFWCNPISGHATLYWYQQILGQGPKLLIQFQNNGVVDDSQLPKDRFSAERLKGVDSTLKIQPAKLEDSAVYLCASRLAGGDEQYFGPGTRLTVT.